This T cell receptor (beta chain) comes out of a study of blood T cell repertoires in COVID-19 (dated by TCRdb to 2019 to 2021). With regard to the full study: Samples from collaborators originated in the United States, Italy and Spain and spanned both the acute and convalescent phases of COVID-19. The material from the prospective study consisted of cDNA or gDNA derived from T cells, B-cell-depleted T cells, or PBMCs. Samples were obtained from the ongoing ImmuneRACE study (first 160 participants) and from 1,200 or so subjects provided by 6 global collaborators. Sample metadata almost always included a de-identified subject ID, COVID-19 status, age in years and sex. HLA class I and class II types, where available, came from metadata supplied by the sample provider rather than from assay-based typing. A freely available public database, intended as a resource for researchers studying the immune response to SARS-CoV-2, is where the repertoires were released. Deeply sampled blood TCRbeta repertoires from subjects exposed to, actively infected with, or recovered from COVID-19 were included in the dataset. The research as a whole found: The quantity of clinical and demographic metadata differed by source and by participant and was supplied without curation.

The germline V end is reduced by 4 bases and the J end by 8 bases; junction bases left unmatched: 8. According to the germline V gene, CDR1 reads LGHNA and CDR2 reads YSLEER. The CDR3 runs 14 residues from the cysteine to the phenylalanine. Just CDR3 DNA is preserved here, 42 bases in frame from base 1. Of note for this clone: This receptor's antigen is unknown. Per-base quality was not reported, and no clone a single base away is much larger than it.

TCRbeta CDR3 regions were amplified from genomic DNA by means of the immunoSEQ Assay, a bias-controlled multiplex PCR. As for how the authors treated the data: The number of nucleated cells in each sample was estimated from the amplification of reference gene primers within the assay. To quantify the absolute abundance of each unique TCRbeta CDR3 rearrangement, sequence reads were collapsed and filtered. For each sample, productive Simpson clonality was calculated as the square root of Simpson's diversity index over productive rearrangements. The table comes from immuneACCESS by way of TCRdb, which keeps in-frame sequences with V and J called. Part of the clones is missing from these tables; in studies checked, under half for an unresolved V gene and the rest for unknown reasons. V and J calls and clone size are copied from that table; D and trimming were computed from the DNA. The sample data list fewer than 350,000 clones, and 65% to 90% of these were observed just once. About 12% of the sample is taken by the ten largest.

One collaborating source in Seattle enrolled patients during active infection and followed them longitudinally through the course of disease. Collaborating institutions collected whole blood in K2EDTA tubes following their own protocols. Collaborator samples were shipped for TCRbeta analysis as frozen whole blood, isolated PBMCs, or DNA extracted from either sample type. The origin of this receptor is a woman aged 70-85 years with COVID-19, enrolled during active disease. Sequenced sample: peripheral blood. The receptor chain draws on TRBV4-3 and TRBJ2-1, and TRBD2 matches 7 of the central bases. Here is the DNA: TGCGCCAGCAGCCGAGGGCCTGCGGGGGATGAGCAGTTCTTC. It translates to CASSRGPAGDEQFF.